This passage covers 24 T cell receptor beta chains from one sample sequenced in a study of blood T cells in healthy people across ages. Next came a second PCR, run for about 7 to 12 cycles, which used a sample-barcoded 5' primer along with a J-beta primer mix. One entry per CDR3 protein, called by TCRdb with MiXCR from the 5' RACE reads. The sample holds some 1.6 million distinct CDR3 sequences, roughly a third seen once. The sample taken for sequencing was blood. These TCRs come from a woman aged 30 to 39 in good health.

This clonotype has only a few counts. CDR3 nucleotide sequence: TGTGCCAGCAGCTTAACGTTTGGGCAGCCCCAGCATTTT. Its translation is CASSLTFGQPQHF. The chain has TRBV7-3 and TRBJ1-5; D remains ambiguous. Looked up from germline, CDR1 is SGHTA and CDR2 is FQGTGA. V lost 0 bases and J lost 7, with 7 bases in between. The CDR3 is made up of 13 amino acids.

This clonotype has only a few counts. The chain couples TRBV6-5 to TRBJ2-3; D gene uncertain. The CDR3 has 13 residues. CDR1 and CDR2 (germline): MNHEY, SVGAGI. V lost 2 bases and J lost 4, with 7 bases in between. This chain's CDR3 is CASSYGSPDTQYF. CDR3 in DNA: TGTGCCAGCAGTTACGGTAGCCCAGATACGCAGTATTTT.

As concerns this clonotype: At one boundary the junction diverges from the germline segment, which might be a read error. The chain combines TRBV4-1 with TRBJ1-2, with 7 bases that match TRBD1. CDR3 length equals 16 residues. Looked up from germline, CDR1 is MGHRA and CDR2 is YSYEKL. The CDR3 reads CASTQELKGAQSGYTF. For the CDR3, the DNA is TGCGCCAGCACCCAAGAGCTTAAGGGGGCGCAAAGTGGCTACACCTTC.

V usage is TRBV20-1 and J usage is TRBJ1-2; D gene uncertain. The CDR3 consists of 14 residues. Per germline, CDR1 DFQATT and CDR2 SNEGSKA (reference sequence). The V and J ends lost 4 bases and 0 bases respectively, with 12 bases between them. The CDR3 DNA reads TGCAGTGCTACTGACCGCCCCGCTAACTATGGCTACACCTTC. This codes for CSATDRPANYGYTF.

The J gene is TRBJ2-4, the V gene TRBV28; perhaps TRBD1 as D (6 bases). The DNA end is more similar to TRBJ2-5, so the J call may be wrong. The length of the CDR3 is 15 residues. From germline, CDR1 is MDHEN and CDR2 SYDVKM. CDR3 nucleotide sequence: TGTGCCAGCAGTTTACGCCCAGGGGTGCAAGAGACCCAGTACTTC. It encodes CASSLRPGVQETQYF.

The V gene is TRBV6-1, the J gene TRBJ2-3; 9 bases fit TRBD2. Germline-derived CDR1 and CDR2 are MNHNS and SASEGT. This CDR3 has 16 amino acids. V lost 5 bases to trimming and J lost 2 bases; unmatched junction nucleotides: 8. The CDR3 nucleotides are TGTGCCAGCAGTCCCCGGACTAGCGTAGACACAGATACGCAGTATTTT. It translates to CASSPRTSVDTDTQYF.

This chain joins TRBV2 and TRBJ2-1; possible D gene TRBD1, 6 bases. This CDR3 contains 13 residues. Germline V gives CDR1 SNHLY, CDR2 FYNNEI. Deletions cut 9 bases from V and 1 base from J, with 10 bases between. CDR3 in DNA: TGTGCCAGTGAGGGGGAGTCCTACAATGAGCAGTTCTTC. The encoded protein is CASEGESYNEQFF.

This clonotype has more than one count but fewer than ten. The J gene is TRBJ2-1, the V gene TRBV5-6; D is unclear. Per the germline V gene, CDR1 is SGHDT and CDR2 is YYEEEE. V was clipped by 7 bases and J by 0 bases, with 8 bases between them. This CDR3 is built from 13 residues. CDR3 DNA sequence: TGTGCCAGCGAGAAGAGCTCCTACAATGAGCAGTTCTTC. Protein product: CASEKSSYNEQFF.

V is TRBV20-1 and J is TRBJ2-3; 12 bases agree with TRBD1. The CDR3 runs to 16 residues. V lost 6 bases and J lost 4; bases outside the gene matches: 11. Germline CDR1 is DFQATT and CDR2 is SNEGSKA (reference sequence). CDR3 DNA sequence: TGCAGTGCCCAAAGGCCCGGGACAGGGGGCGCAGATACGCAGTATTTT. Amino acid sequence: CSAQRPGTGGADTQYF.

The chain has TRBV24-1 and TRBJ2-1; 10 nucleotides agree with TRBD1. There are 16 residues in the CDR3. V was clipped by 3 bases and J by 7 bases; unmatched bases: 8. Germline V gene lookup returns CDR1 KGHDR and CDR2 SFDVKD. The CDR3 region is CATSDAGTGAGNEQFF. The CDR3 DNA reads as TGTGCCACCAGTGATGCGGGGACAGGGGCAGGGAATGAGCAGTTCTTC.

The sample holds a few counts of this clonotype. The V call is TRBV2, the J call TRBJ2-3; TRBD2 agrees at 7 bases. The V gene end was trimmed by 4 bases and the J gene end by 0 bases; junction bases not matched to a gene: 10. This CDR3 spans 17 amino acids. CDR1 SNHLY and CDR2 FYNNEI come from the germline V gene. The CDR3 loop reads CASSGKPSGSSTDTQYF. For the CDR3, the DNA is TGTGCCAGCAGTGGGAAACCTAGCGGATCTAGCACAGATACGCAGTATTTT.

For the CDR3, the DNA is TGTGCCAGCAGCTTAGTGACAGGGGGAACTGAAGCTTTCTTT. Protein sequence: CASSLVTGGTEAFF. The chain couples TRBV7-9 to TRBJ1-1, with 9 nucleotides matching TRBD1. This CDR3 is 14 amino acids long. Germline CDR1 and CDR2: SEHNR and FQNEAQ (reference sequence). The trim removed 1 base at V and 5 bases at J, leaving 2 bases unmatched.

This clonotype was picked up a small number of times. V usage is TRBV11-2 and J usage is TRBJ2-5; D is undetermined. The CDR3 is made up of 12 amino acids. Germline CDR1 and CDR2: SGHAT and FQNNGV. V lost 3 bases to trimming and J lost 11 bases, with 13 bases between them. The CDR3 nucleotides are TGTGCCAGCAGCTTTGGGGTTGGGGTGCAGTACTTC. It yields the protein CASSFGVGVQYF. Together with reference TRBV11-2 and TRBJ2-5, the CDR3 gives the full variable domain: EAGVAQSPRYKIIEKRQSVAFWCNPISGHATLYWYQQILGQGPKLLIQFQNNGVVDDSQLPKDRFSAERLKGVDSTLKIQPAKLEDSAVYLCASSFGVGVQYFGPGTRLLVL.

The J gene is TRBJ1-6, the V gene TRBV14, with unresolved D. The V and J ends lost 4 bases and 7 bases respectively, with 17 bases between them. The CDR3 has 16 residues. The germline gives CDR1 SGHDN, CDR2 FVKESK. The chain's CDR3 is CASSRGLMNLNSPLHF. The CDR3 DNA reads TGTGCCAGCAGCCGAGGCCTCATGAACCTGAATTCACCCCTCCACTTT.

This clonotype was seen a few times. The V call is TRBV12-3 or TRBV12-4, the J call TRBJ1-4; tentative D call: TRBD1 (5 bases). V dropped 3 bases and J dropped 8 bases, with 16 bases sitting between them. The CDR3 contains 15 residues. This CDR3 reads CASSFGQGRDEKLFF. As DNA, the CDR3 is TGTGCCAGCAGTTTCGGGCAGGGAAGAGACGAAAAACTGTTTTTT.

This chain uses TRBV3-1 with TRBJ2-5; D perhaps matches TRBD2 (6 bases). V lost 8 bases to trimming and J lost 3 bases, with 16 bases between them. Germline V lookup: CDR1 LGHDT, CDR2 YNNKEL (reference sequence). The CDR3 is made up of 14 amino acids. The CDR3 loop is CASLRTGVKETQYF. CDR3 coding DNA: TGTGCCAGCCTGAGGACGGGGGTGAAAGAGACCCAGTACTTC.

Points on this clonotype: A junction end diverges from the germline sequence, so it may reflect a read error. V gene TRBV6-5 combines with J gene TRBJ1-5; D remains ambiguous. CDR3 length equals 13 residues. Germline V gene data show CDR1 as MNHEY and CDR2 as SVGAGI. DNA for the CDR3: TGTGCCAGCAGTTCTACGGTGGGTCAGCCCCGGCATTTT. The encoded protein is CASSSTVGQPRHF.

The genes are TRBV28 and TRBJ2-1; 7 bases match TRBD1. The germline CDR1 and CDR2 sequences are MDHEN and SYDVKM. The V and J ends lost 6 bases and 1 base, in that order; junction bases with no gene match: 6. This CDR3 comprises 15 residues. In nucleotides, the CDR3 is TGTGCCAGCAGCGGTACAGGGGTATCCTACAATGAGCAGTTCTTC. This translates into CASSGTGVSYNEQFF. Supplemented by reference TRBV28 and TRBJ2-1, the full variable domain reads DVKVTQSSRYLVKRTGEKVFLECVQDMDHENMFWYRQDPGLGLRLIYFSYDVKMKEKGDIPEGYSVSREKKERFSLILESASTNQTSMYLCASSGTGVSYNEQFFGPGTRLTVL.

This clonotype was recorded a few times. The genes are TRBV29-1 and TRBJ1-1; D gene ambiguous. The V end was cut by 5 bases, the J end by 0 bases, with 13 bases between. This CDR3 is built from 14 residues. The V gene's germline CDR1 is SQVTM and CDR2 ANQGSEA. CDR3 sequence: CSVSYGNMNTEAFF. The CDR3 coding sequence is TGCAGCGTTTCTTACGGTAACATGAACACTGAAGCTTTCTTT.

The rearrangement joins TRBV20-1 to TRBJ2-7; D is unclear. The V gene's germline CDR1 is DFQATT and CDR2 SNEGSKA (reference sequence). V dropped 3 bases and J dropped 0 bases, with 12 bases sitting between them. The CDR3 covers 14 residues. Here the CDR3 reads CSASLRGPSYEQYF. The DNA of the CDR3 is TGCAGTGCTAGTCTGCGCGGCCCCTCCTACGAGCAGTACTTC.

This chain connects TRBV28 to TRBJ2-7; 7 bases line up with TRBD1. The CDR3 has 14 amino acids. CDR1 is MDHEN, CDR2 SYDVKM, per germline. The ends lost 2 bases at V and 0 bases at J; junction bases unmatched: 1. CDR3: CASSLPGGSYEQYF. The CDR3 region has the DNA TGTGCCAGCAGTTTACCAGGGGGCTCCTACGAGCAGTACTTC.

The chain employs TRBV15 and TRBJ1-5; the D gene is possibly TRBD1 (6 bases). Trimming shortened V by 4 bases and J by 2 bases, and 15 bases separated the two germline ends. The CDR3 extends over 16 amino acids. Germline loops: CDR1 LNHNV, CDR2 YYDKDF (reference sequence). This CDR3 reads CATSTRGDWGNQPQHF. The CDR3 region has the DNA TGTGCCACCAGCACCAGGGGTGATTGGGGCAATCAGCCCCAGCATTTT.

This sequence joins TRBV24-1 and TRBJ1-1, with TRBD1 identical over 7 bases. After removal of 4 bases from V and 1 base from J, the junction contained 11 bases not matched to a gene. The germline V gene has CDR1 KGHDR and CDR2 SFDVKD. The CDR3 extends over 17 amino acids. CDR3 in DNA: TGTGCCACCAGTGACCCCGGGACAGACGGATCGAACACTGAAGCTTTCTTT. This encodes CATSDPGTDGSNTEAFF.

A few counts support this clonotype. The CDR3: CASSHRTGETDTQYF. The DNA for the CDR3 is TGTGCCAGCAGCCATCGGACAGGGGAAACAGATACGCAGTATTTT. The rearrangement uses TRBV7-9 and TRBJ2-3; TRBD1 matches at 9 bases. CDR1 and CDR2 (germline): SEHNR, FQNEAQ (reference sequence). The CDR3 spans 15 residues. After removal of 5 bases from V and 3 bases from J, the junction contained 6 bases not matched to a gene.